The 27 T cell receptor beta chains below come from one sample, sequenced in a study of blood T cell repertoires in COVID-19. Assay used: immunoSEQ multiplex PCR; TCRdb lists only in-frame clones, some missing. The sample carries about 220,000 clones, around 86% recorded once. The sample consisted of peripheral blood. The origin of the receptors is a human donor in a cohort sampled during active COVID-19.

The chain joins TRBV18 to TRBJ2-2; no reliable D call. With 4 bases removed from V and 0 bases from J, the gap between germline ends came to 6 bases. From germline, CDR1 is KGHSH and CDR2 LQKENI. This CDR3 region has 14 residues. DNA of the CDR3: TGTGCCAGCTCACTTGTCGCGAACACCGGGGAGCTGTTTTTT. Translation: CASSLVANTGELFF.

A single count supports this clone. The rearrangement uses TRBV9 and TRBJ1-4; 7 bases map to TRBD1. V lost 10 bases and J lost 6; bases outside the gene matches: 9. This CDR3 is built from 13 residues. Germline values: CDR1 SGDLS, CDR2 YYNGEE. In DNA, the CDR3 is TGTGCCCCCTTAGGGGGCGAGGATGAAAAACTGTTTTTT. Encoded protein: CAPLGGEDEKLFF.

The chain joins TRBV5-4 to TRBJ1-6; D possibly corresponds to TRBD1 (5 bases). CDR3 length: 18 amino acids. CDR1 and CDR2 (germline): SGHNT, YYREEE (reference sequence). Trimming shortened V by 1 base and J by 4 bases, and 18 bases separated the two germline ends. CDR3 sequence reads: CASSLNPARVGYNSPLHF. The CDR3 DNA sequence: TGTGCCAGCAGCTTGAACCCCGCCAGGGTCGGGTATAATTCACCCCTCCACTTT.

The CDR3 is CASSKRPPGDTEAFF. Here the CDR3 DNA reads TGTGCCAGCAGCAAGCGGCCCCCCGGGGACACTGAAGCTTTCTTT. The chain links TRBV28 to TRBJ1-1, with D uncertain. Germline CDR1 is MDHEN and CDR2 is SYDVKM. V lost 6 bases and J 3 bases, leaving 17 bases between the germline ends. The CDR3 has 15 residues.

This rearrangement joins TRBV20-1 to TRBJ2-7; 7 bases map to TRBD2. The CDR3 length is 14 residues. V lost 3 bases to trimming and J lost 3 bases; unmatched junction nucleotides: 8. CDR1 is DFQATT, CDR2 SNEGSKA, per germline (reference sequence). In DNA, the CDR3 is TGCAGTGCTAGTGTCAGGGCTAGCGGCTACGAGCAGTACTTC. Its translation is CSASVRASGYEQYF.

The chain carries TRBV11-2 and TRBJ2-7; 9 bases fit TRBD1. This CDR3 is 13 amino acids long. Germline assignment: CDR1 SGHAT and CDR2 FQNNGV. The J segment lost 3 bases and the V segment lost 5 bases, leaving 2 bases of the junction unmatched. Here the CDR3 DNA reads TGTGCCAGCAGCCCGGGACAGGGCTACGAGCAGTACTTC. Residues: CASSPGQGYEQYF.

The V call is TRBV28, the J call TRBJ1-1; no firm D call. This CDR3 region has 13 residues. Germline-derived CDR1 and CDR2 are MDHEN and SYDVKM. V lost 3 bases, J lost 11 bases, and 16 bases lay in between. CDR3 amino acids: CASSFSASKGAFF. CDR3 sequence (DNA): TGTGCCAGCAGTTTTAGCGCCAGTAAAGGGGCTTTCTTT.

This sequence joins TRBV29-1 and TRBJ1-4, with D unclear. Trimming shortened V by 6 bases and J by 5 bases, and 13 bases separated the two germline ends. The CDR3 length is 13 residues. The germline gives CDR1 SQVTM, CDR2 ANQGSEA. For the CDR3, the DNA is TGCAGCGTGTCACATCGATTAAATGAAAAACTGTTTTTT. This gives the protein CSVSHRLNEKLFF.

The table lists this clone with a count of one. The rearrangement links TRBV6-6 to TRBJ1-6; TRBD1 agrees at 7 bases. The trim removed 2 bases at V and 6 bases at J, leaving 4 bases unmatched. The CDR3 sequence is 15 residues long. Looked up from germline, CDR1 is MNHNY and CDR2 is SVGAGI (reference sequence). For the CDR3, the DNA is TGTGCCAGCAGTTACACAGGGGACGCTAATTCACCCCTCCACTTT. It translates to CASSYTGDANSPLHF.

The chain links TRBV2 to TRBJ2-1, with a weak D call TRBD2 (6 bases). Germline CDR1 reads SNHLY; CDR2 reads FYNNEI. V gave up 6 bases and J gave up 3 bases, with 9 bases separating them. The CDR3 is 13 amino acids. The CDR3 nucleotides read TGTGCCAGCAGGGAGGGCGGCTACAATGAGCAGTTCTTC. It translates to CASREGGYNEQFF.

The chain links TRBV5-6 to TRBJ1-1; 9 positions agree with TRBD1. After removal of 2 bases from V and 0 bases from J, the junction contained 5 bases not matched to a gene. This CDR3 comprises 16 residues. Germline CDR1 and CDR2: SGHDT and YYEEEE. CDR3 sequence: CASSLTGGGLNTEAFF. CDR3 nucleotide sequence: TGTGCCAGCAGCTTAACAGGGGGCGGGTTGAACACTGAAGCTTTCTTT.

V and J are TRBV19 and TRBJ2-7; 8 bases align to TRBD2. V shed 3 bases and J 6 bases; nucleotides not matched to a gene: 4. Germline V lookup: CDR1 LNHDA, CDR2 SQIVND (reference sequence). This CDR3 contains 13 residues. The CDR3, as DNA: TGTGCCAGTAGTATGGGGCTAGCGGGCGAGCAGTACTTC. Its protein product is CASSMGLAGEQYF.

The J gene is TRBJ2-7, the V gene TRBV29-1; D is perhaps TRBD2 (5 bases). The CDR3 covers 13 residues. Germline V CDR1 and CDR2: SQVTM, ANQGSEA. V was pared by 7 bases and J by 5 bases, with 18 bases between. The CDR3: CSAGLFSANEQYF. CDR3 bases: TGCAGCGCCGGACTTTTTAGCGCCAACGAGCAGTACTTC.

V usage is TRBV3-1 (or the pseudogene TRBV3-2) and J usage is TRBJ1-1; possibly TRBD1 for D (5 bases). Germline CDR1 reads LGHDT; CDR2 reads YNNKEL (reference sequence). Trimming left V 4 bases short and J 4 bases short, with 7 bases between. This CDR3 comprises 12 residues. For the CDR3, the DNA is TGTGCCAGCAGCCTGGGGCGCACTGAAGCTTTCTTT. Protein: CASSLGRTEAFF.

As concerns this clone: The same CDR3 also results from other DNA sequences found in this sample. This chain uses TRBV27 with TRBJ1-5; D remains unclear. Trimming shortened V by 2 bases and J by 6 bases, and 8 bases separated the two germline ends. Germline lookup yields CDR1 MNHEY and CDR2 SMNVEV (reference sequence). This CDR3 spans 13 amino acids. Written as DNA, the CDR3 is TGTGCCAGCAGTTTACGGGGTGGTCAGCCCCAGCATTTT. Protein sequence: CASSLRGGQPQHF.

Points on this clone: One junction end does not reproduce the germline sequence, and a read error may be involved. The CDR3 DNA sequence: TGCAGTGCTAGGGGGTTTCGGGGAGACGTCTTC. It codes for CSARGFRGDVF. The V call is TRBV20-1, the J call TRBJ2-4, with a weak D call TRBD2 (5 bases). Germline V CDR1 and CDR2: DFQATT, SNEGSKA (reference sequence). The CDR3 runs 11 residues.

CDR3 in DNA: TGTGCCGGGGAATACACAGGCTCCTATGGCTACACCTTC. Translation gives CAGEYTGSYGYTF. This rearrangement joins TRBV5-4 to TRBJ1-2; D might be TRBD1 (5 bases). The V end lost 10 bases, the J end lost 4 bases, and 17 bases lay between the germline ends. Germline V gives CDR1 SGHNT, CDR2 YYREEE (reference sequence). The CDR3 has 13 residues. Based on the CDR3 plus reference TRBV5-4 and TRBJ1-2, the full variable domain is ETGVTQSPTHLIKTRGQQVTLRCSSQSGHNTVSWYQQALGQGPQFIFQYYREEENGRGNFPPRFSGLQFPNYSSELNVNALELDDSALYLCAGEYTGSYGYTFGSGTRLTVV.

V is TRBV7-6 and J is TRBJ2-7, with TRBD1 matching over 7 bases. Germline V gene lookup returns CDR1 SGHVS and CDR2 FNYEAQ. Trimming at V came to 5 bases and at J to 7 bases, leaving 11 bases not matched to a gene. The CDR3 totals 14 residues. This chain's CDR3 is CASSNGPGGWEQYF. CDR3 nucleotides: TGTGCCAGCAGCAATGGACCAGGGGGTTGGGAGCAGTACTTC. The whole variable domain, filled in from reference TRBV7-6 and TRBJ2-7, reads GAGVSQSPRYKVTKRGQDVALRCDPISGHVSLYWYRQALGQGPEFLTYFNYEAQQDKSGLPNDRFSAERPEGSISTLTIQRTEQRDSAMYRCASSNGPGGWEQYFGPGTRLTVT.

This chain connects TRBV6-5 to TRBJ2-1, with 10 bases lining up with TRBD2. CDR1 and CDR2 from the germline V gene are MNHEY and SVGAGI. The junction had 9 bases not matched to a gene; V was cut back by 6 bases and J by 4 bases. This CDR3 comprises 16 residues. CDR3 nucleotide sequence: TGTGCCAGCAGGTACACCGGACTAGCGGCATACAATGAGCAGTTCTTC. It is translated as CASRYTGLAAYNEQFF.

The rearrangement links TRBV4-3 to TRBJ1-2; D not certain. This CDR3 has 15 residues. In germline, CDR1 is LGHNA, CDR2 YSLEER. V was clipped by 0 bases and J by 1 base, with 9 bases between them. The CDR3 sequence is CASSQDPVYNYGYTF. The CDR3, as DNA: TGCGCCAGCAGCCAAGACCCGGTCTATAACTATGGCTACACCTTC.

The V call is TRBV19, the J call TRBJ2-7; tentatively, D is TRBD2 (5 bases). Germline lookup yields CDR1 LNHDA and CDR2 SQIVND (reference sequence). Trimming stripped 3 bases from V and 2 bases from J, with 11 bases between. The CDR3 runs to 14 residues. CDR3 DNA: TGTGCCAGTAGTATCGGTGTCGGGACCTACGAGCAGTACTTC. Its translation is CASSIGVGTYEQYF.

This sequence joins TRBV18 and TRBJ2-2, with 7 positions matching TRBD1. V was clipped by 6 bases and J by 2 bases; unmatched bases: 6. Germline V gives CDR1 KGHSH, CDR2 LQKENI. The CDR3 is 15 residues long. CDR3 nucleotides: TGTGCCAGCTCTCGACAGGGTGTCAACACCGGGGAGCTGTTTTTT. This sequence encodes CASSRQGVNTGELFF.

This chain links TRBV18 with TRBJ1-6; D remains ambiguous. Trimming removed 6 bases from V and 3 bases from J, with 21 bases in between. The germline gives CDR1 KGHSH, CDR2 LQKENI. The CDR3 contains 18 residues. CDR3 nucleotide sequence: TGTGCCAGCTCCCTCACATTTTCGGGGAACAGCTATAATTCACCCCTCCACTTT. It specifies CASSLTFSGNSYNSPLHF.

This clone was picked up one time. This sequence joins TRBV9 and TRBJ1-1; D gene ambiguous. CDR1 is SGDLS, CDR2 YYNGEE, per germline. The CDR3 extends over 14 amino acids. V lost 3 bases and J 6 bases, leaving 15 bases between the germline ends. CDR3 loop: CASSANGYSAEAFF. CDR3 DNA: TGTGCCAGCAGCGCGAACGGGTACTCAGCTGAAGCTTTCTTT.

V gene TRBV7-3 combines with J gene TRBJ2-3; 7 nucleotides align to TRBD2. In germline, CDR1 is SGHTA, CDR2 FQGTGA. The trim removed 6 bases at V and 2 bases at J, leaving 5 bases unmatched. The CDR3 totals 14 residues. The CDR3 DNA reads TGTGCCAGCAGTCGGGCGGGAGCCACAGATACGCAGTATTTT. Translation gives CASSRAGATDTQYF.

The V gene is TRBV4-1, the J gene TRBJ2-7, with D possibly being TRBD1 (5 bases). V gave up 0 bases and J gave up 3 bases, with 12 bases separating them. The CDR3 totals 15 residues. Germline V gene lookup returns CDR1 MGHRA and CDR2 YSYEKL. The CDR3 is CASSQDGREHYEQYF. CDR3 bases: TGCGCCAGCAGCCAAGACGGCAGGGAACACTACGAGCAGTACTTC.

V usage is TRBV7-9 and J usage is TRBJ1-5; 7 nucleotides agree with TRBD1. Germline CDR1 is SEHNR and CDR2 is FQNEAQ (reference sequence). V dropped 5 bases and J dropped 4; count of bases not matched to a gene: 8. The CDR3 length is 15 residues. CDR3 DNA sequence: TGTGCCAGCAGCACCGGGGACAGCCGGAATCAGCCCCAGCATTTT. Translation gives CASSTGDSRNQPQHF.